The T cell receptor beta chain described here comes from a study of neoadjuvant anti-PD-1 for oral cavity cancer. Across the study: Around day 43, patients without progression received a fourth nivolumab dose before surgery. General study results and limits: Higher pretreatment blood Treg/Th17 ratios correlated with higher pretreatment blood and lower post-treatment tumor TCRbeta clonality.

This clone was recorded a few times. Antigen unknown. Per the germline V gene, CDR1 is SGHNT and CDR2 is YENEEA. The V segment lost 4 bases and the J segment 5 bases; nucleotides outside the gene matches: 5. This CDR3 is 14 amino acids long. Here immunoSEQ multiplex PCR was the method, and the copy in TCRdb shows in-frame clones only, minus some. Of approximately 15,000 clones in the sample, roughly two thirds were seen once. The specimen comprised PBMCs, sampled before nivolumab (anti-PD-1) treatment. The V call is TRBV11-3, the J call TRBJ2-1; 7 bases fit TRBD2. The clonotype comes from a person between 40 and 85 years old with oral cavity squamous cell carcinoma. CDR3 DNA: TGTGCCAGCAGCTATAGCGGGCTCAACAATGAGCAGTTCTTC. As protein: CASSYSGLNNEQFF.